The TCR beta chain under discussion was sequenced for a study of beta chain features in type 1 diabetes. Points from the study as a whole: There was a moderate but significant shortening of TCRB CDR3s in all four CD4+ subsets of Type 1 diabetes patients. Any HLA effect on TCRB rearrangement was left unresolved by small sub-analyses.

Regarding this clone: As yet, its antigen is unknown.

Since all of the isolated RNA was reverse transcribed, expressed TCRB transcripts were what got sequenced. Clones were read by immunoSEQ multiplex PCR, and TCRdb kept only the in-frame ones, dropping some. The sample records around 650,000 clones, around 11% being singletons. Material: naive CD4+ T cells from blood. The clonotype comes from a man between 25 and 39 years old with type 1 diabetes.

CDR3 region: CASSRSTGSYEQYF. Here the CDR3 DNA reads TGTGCCAGCAGCCGATCGACAGGGAGCTACGAGCAGTACTTC. The chain employs TRBV7-9 and TRBJ2-7, with 7 bases matching TRBD1. The CDR3 runs to 14 residues. Per the germline V gene, CDR1 is SEHNR and CDR2 is FQNEAQ (reference sequence). V was clipped by 5 bases and J by 3 bases; unmatched bases: 7.